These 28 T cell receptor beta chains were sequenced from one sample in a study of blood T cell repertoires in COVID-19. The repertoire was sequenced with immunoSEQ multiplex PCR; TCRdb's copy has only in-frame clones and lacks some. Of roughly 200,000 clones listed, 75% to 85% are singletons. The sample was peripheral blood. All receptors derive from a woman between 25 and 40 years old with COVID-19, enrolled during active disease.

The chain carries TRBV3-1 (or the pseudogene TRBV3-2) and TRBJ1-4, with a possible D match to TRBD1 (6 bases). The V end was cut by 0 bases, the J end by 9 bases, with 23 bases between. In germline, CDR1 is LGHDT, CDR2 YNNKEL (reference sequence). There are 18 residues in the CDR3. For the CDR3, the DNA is TGTGCCAGCAGCCAAGATACAGTGGGAGTGACAGGCGGGCAAAAACTGTTTTTT. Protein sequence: CASSQDTVGVTGGQKLFF.

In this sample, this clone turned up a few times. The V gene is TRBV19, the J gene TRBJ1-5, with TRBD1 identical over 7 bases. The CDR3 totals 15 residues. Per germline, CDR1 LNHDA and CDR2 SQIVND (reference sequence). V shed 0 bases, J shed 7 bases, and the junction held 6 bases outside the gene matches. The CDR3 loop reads CASSIERNRGQPQHF. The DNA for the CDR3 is TGTGCCAGTAGTATAGAGCGGAACAGGGGACAGCCCCAGCATTTT.

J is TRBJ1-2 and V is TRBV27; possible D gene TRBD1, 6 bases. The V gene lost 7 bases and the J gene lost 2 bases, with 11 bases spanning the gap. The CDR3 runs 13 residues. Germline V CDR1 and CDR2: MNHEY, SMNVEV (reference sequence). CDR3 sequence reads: CASTATGNYGYTF. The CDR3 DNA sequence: TGTGCCAGCACCGCAACAGGGAACTATGGCTACACCTTC.

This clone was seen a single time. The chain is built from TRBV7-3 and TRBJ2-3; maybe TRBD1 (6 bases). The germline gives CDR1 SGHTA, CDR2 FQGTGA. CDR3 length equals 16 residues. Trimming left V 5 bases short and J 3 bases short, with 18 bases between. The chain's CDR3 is CASSPNAGVKTDTQYF. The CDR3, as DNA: TGTGCCAGCAGCCCGAACGCAGGGGTCAAAACAGATACGCAGTATTTT.

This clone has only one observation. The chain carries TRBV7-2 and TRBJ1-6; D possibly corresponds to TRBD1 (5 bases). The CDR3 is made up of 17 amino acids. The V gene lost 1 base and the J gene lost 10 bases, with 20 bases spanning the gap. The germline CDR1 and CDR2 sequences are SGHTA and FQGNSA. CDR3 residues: CASSLVLGGGYNSPLHF. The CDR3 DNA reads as TGTGCCAGCAGCTTAGTTCTTGGTGGGGGGTACAACTCACCCCTCCACTTT.

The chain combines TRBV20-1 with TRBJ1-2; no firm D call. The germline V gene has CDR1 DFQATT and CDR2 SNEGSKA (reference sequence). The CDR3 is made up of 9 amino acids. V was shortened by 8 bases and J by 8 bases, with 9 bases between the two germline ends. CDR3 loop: CSLPGGYTF. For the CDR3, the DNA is TGCAGTTTACCAGGAGGCTACACCTTC.

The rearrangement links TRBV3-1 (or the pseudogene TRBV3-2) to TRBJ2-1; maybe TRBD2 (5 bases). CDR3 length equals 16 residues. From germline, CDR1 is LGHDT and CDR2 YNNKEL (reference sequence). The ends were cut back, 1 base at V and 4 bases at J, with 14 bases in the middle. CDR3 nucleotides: TGTGCCAGCAGCCAAGTCCCGGGAAACCTTTACAATGAGCAGTTCTTC. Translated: CASSQVPGNLYNEQFF.

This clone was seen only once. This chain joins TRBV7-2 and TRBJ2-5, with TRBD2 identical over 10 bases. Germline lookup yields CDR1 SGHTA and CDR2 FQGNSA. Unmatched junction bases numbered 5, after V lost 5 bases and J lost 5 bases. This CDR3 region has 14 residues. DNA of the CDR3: TGTGCCAGCAGCCTCACTAGCGGGGTGGAGACCCAGTACTTC. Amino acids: CASSLTSGVETQYF.

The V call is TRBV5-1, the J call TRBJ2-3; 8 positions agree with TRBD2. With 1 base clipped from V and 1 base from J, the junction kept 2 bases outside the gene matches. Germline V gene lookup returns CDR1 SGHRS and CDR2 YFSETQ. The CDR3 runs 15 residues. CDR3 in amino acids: CASSLQAGGTDTQYF. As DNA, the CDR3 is TGCGCCAGCAGCTTGCAAGCGGGAGGCACAGATACGCAGTATTTT.

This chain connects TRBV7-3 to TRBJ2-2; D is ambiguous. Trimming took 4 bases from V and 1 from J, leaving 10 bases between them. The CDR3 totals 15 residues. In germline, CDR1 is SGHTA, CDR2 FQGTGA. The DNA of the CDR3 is TGTGCCAGCAGCTCCGGCGGCGTGAACACCGGGGAGCTGTTTTTT. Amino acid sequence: CASSSGGVNTGELFF.

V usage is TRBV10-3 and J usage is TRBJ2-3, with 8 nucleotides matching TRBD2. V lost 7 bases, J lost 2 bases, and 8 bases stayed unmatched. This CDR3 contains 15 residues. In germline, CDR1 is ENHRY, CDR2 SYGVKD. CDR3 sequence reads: CAITPSGGDTDTQYF. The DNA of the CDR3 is TGTGCCATCACCCCTTCGGGGGGGGACACAGATACGCAGTATTTT.

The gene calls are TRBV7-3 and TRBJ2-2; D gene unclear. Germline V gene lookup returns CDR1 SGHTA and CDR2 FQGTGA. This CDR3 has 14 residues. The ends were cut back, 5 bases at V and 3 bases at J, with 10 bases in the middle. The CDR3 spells CASSPLGDTGELFF. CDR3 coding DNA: TGTGCCAGCAGCCCCCTTGGAGACACCGGGGAGCTGTTTTTT.

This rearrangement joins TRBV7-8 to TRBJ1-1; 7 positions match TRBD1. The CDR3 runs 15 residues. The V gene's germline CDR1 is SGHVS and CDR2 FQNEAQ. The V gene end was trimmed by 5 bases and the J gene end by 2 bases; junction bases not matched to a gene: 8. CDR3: CASSRLTGRNTEAFF. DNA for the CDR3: TGTGCCAGCAGCCGATTGACAGGGAGAAACACTGAAGCTTTCTTT.

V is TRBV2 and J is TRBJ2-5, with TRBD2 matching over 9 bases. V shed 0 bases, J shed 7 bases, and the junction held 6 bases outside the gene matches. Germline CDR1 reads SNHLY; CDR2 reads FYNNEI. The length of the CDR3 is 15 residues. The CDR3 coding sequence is TGTGCCAGCAGTGAAGCACTAGCGGGTGGAGGGACCCAGTACTTC. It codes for CASSEALAGGGTQYF.

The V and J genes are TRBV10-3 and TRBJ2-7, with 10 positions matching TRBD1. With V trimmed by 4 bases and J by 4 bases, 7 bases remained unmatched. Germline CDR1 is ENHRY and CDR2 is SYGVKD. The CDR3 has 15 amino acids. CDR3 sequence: CAISGDRGGQYEQYF. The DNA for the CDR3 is TGTGCCATCAGTGGGGACAGGGGAGGGCAATACGAGCAGTACTTC.

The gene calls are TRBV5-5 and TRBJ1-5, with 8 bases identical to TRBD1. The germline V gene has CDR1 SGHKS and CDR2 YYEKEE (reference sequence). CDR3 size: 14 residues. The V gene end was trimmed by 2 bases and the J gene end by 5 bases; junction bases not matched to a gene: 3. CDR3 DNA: TGTGCCAGCAGCTTCGGACAGGGTCATCAGCCCCAGCATTTT. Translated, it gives CASSFGQGHQPQHF. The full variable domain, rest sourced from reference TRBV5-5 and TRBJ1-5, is DAGVTQSPTHLIKTRGQQVTLRCSPISGHKSVSWYQQVLGQGPQFIFQYYEKEERGRGNFPDRFSARQFPNYSSELNVNALLLGDSALYLCASSFGQGHQPQHFGDGTRLSIL.

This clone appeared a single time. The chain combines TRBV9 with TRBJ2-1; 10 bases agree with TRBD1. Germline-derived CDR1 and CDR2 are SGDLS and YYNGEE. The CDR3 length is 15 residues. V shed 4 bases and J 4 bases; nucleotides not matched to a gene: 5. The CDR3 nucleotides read TGTGCCAGCAGCCCGGGACAGGGGTGGTACAATGAGCAGTTCTTC. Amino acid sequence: CASSPGQGWYNEQFF.

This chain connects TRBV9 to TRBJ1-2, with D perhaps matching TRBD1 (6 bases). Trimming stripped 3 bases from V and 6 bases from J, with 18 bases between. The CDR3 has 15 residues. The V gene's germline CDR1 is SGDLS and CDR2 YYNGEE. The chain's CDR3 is CASSATSRGWHGYTF. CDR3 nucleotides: TGTGCCAGCAGCGCCACGAGCAGGGGCTGGCATGGCTACACCTTC.

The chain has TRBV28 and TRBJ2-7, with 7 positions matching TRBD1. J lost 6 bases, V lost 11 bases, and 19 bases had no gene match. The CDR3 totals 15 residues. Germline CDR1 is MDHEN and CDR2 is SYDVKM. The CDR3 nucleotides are TGTGCCGCCGTCCCGGGGCGAGGGGGCACGGGCGAGCAGTACTTC. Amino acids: CAAVPGRGGTGEQYF.

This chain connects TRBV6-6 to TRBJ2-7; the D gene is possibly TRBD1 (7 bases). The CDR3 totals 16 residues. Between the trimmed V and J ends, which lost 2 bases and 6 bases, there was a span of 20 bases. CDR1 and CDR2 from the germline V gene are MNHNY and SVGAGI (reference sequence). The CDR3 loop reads CASSYLRQGMGGEQYF. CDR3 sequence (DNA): TGTGCCAGCAGTTACCTTCGACAGGGCATGGGAGGCGAGCAGTACTTC.

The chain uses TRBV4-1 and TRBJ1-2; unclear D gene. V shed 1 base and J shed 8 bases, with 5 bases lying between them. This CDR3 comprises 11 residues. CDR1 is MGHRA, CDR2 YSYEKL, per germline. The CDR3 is CASSQGAGYTF. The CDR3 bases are TGCGCCAGCAGCCAAGGGGCGGGCTACACCTTC.

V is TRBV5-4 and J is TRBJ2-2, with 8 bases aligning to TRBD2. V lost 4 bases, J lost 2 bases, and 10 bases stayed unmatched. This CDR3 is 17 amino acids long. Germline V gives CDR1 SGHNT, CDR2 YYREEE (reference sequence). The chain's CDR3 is CASSTDGRGENTGELFF. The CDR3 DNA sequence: TGTGCCAGCAGCACCGACGGGCGGGGGGAAAACACCGGGGAGCTGTTTTTT.

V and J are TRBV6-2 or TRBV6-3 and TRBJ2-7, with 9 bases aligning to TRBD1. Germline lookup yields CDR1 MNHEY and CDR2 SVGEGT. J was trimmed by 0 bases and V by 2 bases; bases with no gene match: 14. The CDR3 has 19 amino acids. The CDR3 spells CASSYTSTGTGIYSYEQYF. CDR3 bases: TGTGCCAGCAGTTACACCTCGACCGGGACAGGGATATACTCCTACGAGCAGTACTTC.

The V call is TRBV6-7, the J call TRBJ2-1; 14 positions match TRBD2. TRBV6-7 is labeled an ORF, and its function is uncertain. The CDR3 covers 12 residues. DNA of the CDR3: TGTGAGGGACTAGCGGGAGTGGATGAGCAGTTCTTC. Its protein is CEGLAGVDEQFF.

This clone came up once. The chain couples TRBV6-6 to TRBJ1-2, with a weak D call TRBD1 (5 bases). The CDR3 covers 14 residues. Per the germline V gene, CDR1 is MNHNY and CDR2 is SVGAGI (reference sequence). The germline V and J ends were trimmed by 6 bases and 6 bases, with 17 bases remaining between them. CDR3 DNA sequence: TGTGCCAGCAGAGCCTTCGGGGGAATTGATGGCTACACCTTC. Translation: CASRAFGGIDGYTF.

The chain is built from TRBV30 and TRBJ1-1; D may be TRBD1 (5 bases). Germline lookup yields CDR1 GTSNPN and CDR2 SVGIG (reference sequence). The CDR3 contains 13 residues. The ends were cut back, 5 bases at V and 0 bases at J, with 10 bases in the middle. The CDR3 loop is CAWDLRVNTEAFF. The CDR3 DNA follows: TGTGCCTGGGATCTCAGGGTGAACACTGAAGCTTTCTTT.

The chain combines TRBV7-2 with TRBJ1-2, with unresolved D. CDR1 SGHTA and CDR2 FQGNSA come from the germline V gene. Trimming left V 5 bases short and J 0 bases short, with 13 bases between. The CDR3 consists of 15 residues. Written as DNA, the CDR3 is TGTGCCAGCAGCCCCTGGGCAGTTGCTAACTATGGCTACACCTTC. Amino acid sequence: CASSPWAVANYGYTF.

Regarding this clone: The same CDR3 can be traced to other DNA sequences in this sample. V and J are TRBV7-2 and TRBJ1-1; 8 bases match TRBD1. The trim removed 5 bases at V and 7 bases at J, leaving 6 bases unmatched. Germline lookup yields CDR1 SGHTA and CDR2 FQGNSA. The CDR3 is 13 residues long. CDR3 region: CASSLDRAFEAFF. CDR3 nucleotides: TGTGCCAGCAGCCTGGACAGGGCCTTTGAAGCTTTCTTT.